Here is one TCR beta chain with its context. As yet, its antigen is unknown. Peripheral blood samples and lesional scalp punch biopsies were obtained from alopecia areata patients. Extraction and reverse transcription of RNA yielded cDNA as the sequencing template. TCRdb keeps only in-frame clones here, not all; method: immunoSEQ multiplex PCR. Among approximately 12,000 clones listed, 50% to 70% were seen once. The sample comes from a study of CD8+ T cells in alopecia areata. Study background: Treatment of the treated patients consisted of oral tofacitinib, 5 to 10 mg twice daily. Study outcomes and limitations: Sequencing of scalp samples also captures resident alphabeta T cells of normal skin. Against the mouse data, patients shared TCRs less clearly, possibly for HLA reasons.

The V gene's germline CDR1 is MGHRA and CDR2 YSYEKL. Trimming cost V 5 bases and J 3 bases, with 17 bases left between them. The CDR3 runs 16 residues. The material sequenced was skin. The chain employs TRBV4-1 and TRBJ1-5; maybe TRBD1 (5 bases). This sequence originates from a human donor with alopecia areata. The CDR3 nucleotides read TGCGCCAGCAGCACCTACGGGGGGTCTAACAATCAGCCCCAGCATTTT. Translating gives CASSTYGGSNNQPQHF.